A selection of T cell receptor beta chains follows, all from one sample in a study of cytomegalovirus exposure and HLA in healthy donors. Using immunoSEQ multiplex PCR, the repertoire was profiled, and TCRdb retains in-frame clones only, with some absent. This table holds about 150,000 clones, roughly 80% found once. Sequencing used PBMCs. These receptors originate from a middle-aged woman in good health and CMV-seronegative. CDR3s include the opening cysteine and the closing phenylalanine or tryptophan. Fields, in order: V gene, clone size, D gene, J gene, CDR3 DNA, CDR3 protein. The D gene is left open where the match is weak. Only some rows state a clone size, as once, few, many or a class for expanded clones.

V: TRBV6-5
size: -
D: TRBD2
J: TRBJ2-3
DNA: TGTGCCAGCAGCCTCGGACTAGCGGGCACAGATACGCAGTATTTT
CDR3: CASSLGLAGTDTQYF

V: TRBV7-9
size: -
D: -
J: TRBJ1-1
DNA: TGTGCCAGCAGCTCTCGGCAGGAGAACACTGAAGCTTTCTTT
CDR3: CASSSRQENTEAFF

V: TRBV6-4
size: -
D: TRBD1
J: TRBJ1-2
DNA: TGTGCCAGCTCTAGCACAGGGGGCAGCTACACCTTC
CDR3: CASSSTGGSYTF

V: TRBV6-4
size: -
D: -
J: TRBJ2-3
DNA: TGTGCCAGCAGTGTTACAGGGAGCACAGATACGCAGTATTTT
CDR3: CASSVTGSTDTQYF

V: TRBV6-5
size: -
D: TRBD1
J: TRBJ1-6
DNA: TGTGCCAGCAGTTACTCGAACAGGGGTAATTCACCCCTCCACTTT
CDR3: CASSYSNRGNSPLHF

V: TRBV6-5
size: few
D: -
J: TRBJ1-1
DNA: TGTGCCAGCACCAACGGGAGGGGCACTGAAGCTTTCTTT
CDR3: CASTNGRGTEAFF

V: TRBV5-1
size: once
D: TRBD2
J: TRBJ2-7
DNA: TGCGCCAGCAGCGCAGCCGCGGGACTAGCGGGTAATACCTACGAGCAGTACTTC
CDR3: CASSAAAGLAGNTYEQYF

V: TRBV5-1
size: -
D: -
J: TRBJ1-2
DNA: TGCGCCAGCAGCTTGGAGGGGGGGAACTATGGCTACACCTTC
CDR3: CASSLEGGNYGYTF

V: TRBV6-1
size: -
D: TRBD1
J: TRBJ2-5
DNA: TGTGCCAGCAGTGACGGGACAGACCAAGAGACCCAGTACTTC
CDR3: CASSDGTDQETQYF

V: TRBV20-1
size: -
D: -
J: TRBJ1-2
DNA: TGCAGTGCTAGCAGGGGCTACACCTTC
CDR3: CSASRGYTF

V: TRBV6-5
size: -
D: -
J: TRBJ2-5
DNA: TGTGCCAGCAGGTCCGGGATCCTCACGTGGGAGACCCAGTACTTC
CDR3: CASRSGILTWETQYF

V: TRBV6-4
size: -
D: TRBD1
J: TRBJ1-2
DNA: TGTGCCAGCAGGGAAGAGGGACAGGCGTCTAACTATGGCTACACCTTC
CDR3: CASREEGQASNYGYTF

V: TRBV10-3
size: few
D: -
J: TRBJ2-2
DNA: TGTGCCATCAGTGGCGAAGGGGTGTTTGGGACCGGGGAGCTGTTTTTT
CDR3: CAISGEGVFGTGELFF

V: TRBV4-2
size: -
D: TRBD2
J: TRBJ2-3
DNA: TGTGCCAGCAGCCAACCAGCGGGGGGCACAGATACGCAGTATTTT
CDR3: CASSQPAGGTDTQYF

V: TRBV2
size: few
D: -
J: TRBJ1-3
DNA: TGTGCCATCGGCTCTGGAAACACCATATATTTT
CDR3: CAIGSGNTIYF

V: TRBV6-5
size: -
D: -
J: TRBJ1-2
DNA: TGTGCCAGCAGTCCCCGACAGGAGTACTATGGCTACACCTTC
CDR3: CASSPRQEYYGYTF

V: TRBV5-1
size: -
D: TRBD1
J: TRBJ2-7
DNA: TGCGCCAGCAGCTACCCCCGACAGGGTGGGAACGAGCAGTACTTC
CDR3: CASSYPRQGGNEQYF

V: TRBV19
size: -
D: -
J: TRBJ2-5
DNA: TGTGCCAGTAGTATAAACGGCCTAGCCGAGACCCAGTACTTC
CDR3: CASSINGLAETQYF

V: TRBV7-9
size: -
D: TRBD1
J: TRBJ1-5
DNA: TGTGCCAGCAGCTCGGGACAGGGGGCATATCAGCCCCAGCATTTT
CDR3: CASSSGQGAYQPQHF

V: TRBV10-3
size: -
D: TRBD1
J: TRBJ1-2
DNA: TGTGCCATCAGCGGACAGGGGGATGGCTACACCTTC
CDR3: CAISGQGDGYTF

V: TRBV5-1
size: once
D: -
J: TRBJ1-1
DNA: TGCGCCAGCAGCTCATCTCAGGGGCGCTTAAAGAACACTGAAGCTTTCTTT
CDR3: CASSSSQGRLKNTEAFF

V: TRBV4-1
size: few
D: -
J: TRBJ1-2
DNA: TGCGCCAGCAGCCTTTCCACGGGGGGCAAGGGTGGCTACACCTTC
CDR3: CASSLSTGGKGGYTF

V: TRBV5-1
size: -
D: TRBD2
J: TRBJ2-1
DNA: TGCGCCAGCAGCTTGGGACTAGCGGAGATAGCCAATGAGCAGTTCTTC
CDR3: CASSLGLAEIANEQFF

V: TRBV6-5
size: -
D: TRBD1
J: TRBJ1-5
DNA: TGTGCCAGCAGCCCGGACAGGGTCCAGCCCCAGCATTTT
CDR3: CASSPDRVQPQHF

V: TRBV29-1
size: -
D: TRBD1
J: TRBJ2-7
DNA: TGCAGCGTTGTTGCGGACAGGGGGCTTAGCGAGCAGTACTTC
CDR3: CSVVADRGLSEQYF

V: TRBV2
size: -
D: TRBD1
J: TRBJ2-7
DNA: TGTGCCAGCCGGGACAGGACCTTATACGAGCAGTACTTC
CDR3: CASRDRTLYEQYF

V: TRBV5-4
size: -
D: -
J: TRBJ2-3
DNA: TGTGCCAGCAGCCGGGTTCAAGATACGCAGTATTTT
CDR3: CASSRVQDTQYF

V: TRBV19
size: -
D: TRBD2
J: TRBJ2-1
DNA: TGTGCCAGTAGTGCGCGGACTAGAACCCTCCCCGAGCAGTTCTTC
CDR3: CASSARTRTLPEQFF

V: TRBV10-3
size: -
D: TRBD2
J: TRBJ2-5
DNA: TGTGCCATCAGTGAAAGGCTAGCGGGGACCCAAGAGACCCAGTACTTC
CDR3: CAISERLAGTQETQYF

V: TRBV30
size: -
D: TRBD1
J: TRBJ1-2
DNA: TGTGCCTGGAGTCGGACAGGCCTCGGGGGTGGCTACACCTTC
CDR3: CAWSRTGLGGGYTF

V: TRBV30
size: few
D: TRBD1
J: TRBJ2-7
DNA: TGTGCCTTCCTCGACAGGGGGCGATACGAGCAGTACTTC
CDR3: CAFLDRGRYEQYF

V: TRBV7-9
size: few
D: TRBD2
J: TRBJ2-1
DNA: TGTGCCAGCAGTACTATAGCGGGAGGGGTGGGTCATGAGCAGTTCTTC
CDR3: CASSTIAGGVGHEQFF

V: TRBV30
size: -
D: TRBD1
J: TRBJ2-7
DNA: TGTGCCTGGAGTCGGACAGGGGGCCGGTACGAGCAGTACTTC
CDR3: CAWSRTGGRYEQYF

V: TRBV7-9
size: -
D: -
J: TRBJ2-1
DNA: TGTGCCAGCAGCCCGAGGGGGGGCGCCTACAATGAGCAGTTCTTC
CDR3: CASSPRGGAYNEQFF

V: TRBV30
size: -
D: -
J: TRBJ1-2
DNA: TGTGCCTGGAGTCCTACGAAAGATGGCTACACCTTC
CDR3: CAWSPTKDGYTF

V: TRBV30
size: few
D: TRBD1
J: TRBJ1-2
DNA: TGTGCCTGGAGTGGGACAGGGAGCTACACCTTC
CDR3: CAWSGTGSYTF

V: TRBV7-2
size: -
D: TRBD2
J: TRBJ2-2
DNA: TGTGCCAGCAGCTCACTAGCGGGAGGGCCCGGGGAGCTGTTTTTT
CDR3: CASSSLAGGPGELFF

V: TRBV21-1
size: -
D: -
J: TRBJ2-7
DNA: TGTGCCAGCAGCAACGCCGAGGGCAGACACATAGCCTACGAGCAGTACTTC
CDR3: CASSNAEGRHIAYEQYF

V: TRBV5-1
size: -
D: -
J: TRBJ1-1
DNA: TGCGCCAGCAGTTCCGACGGGTACACTGAAGCTTTCTTT
CDR3: CASSSDGYTEAFF

V: TRBV5-1
size: -
D: TRBD2
J: TRBJ2-5
DNA: TGCGCCAGCACCTTAGCGGGGCAAGAGACCCAGTACTTC
CDR3: CASTLAGQETQYF

V: TRBV4-1
size: -
D: -
J: TRBJ1-3
DNA: TGCGCCAGCAGCCGGCAGGTAGAGGTAGGGGCCATATATTTT
CDR3: CASSRQVEVGAIYF

V: TRBV2
size: few
D: -
J: TRBJ1-5
DNA: TGTGCCAGCAGTGTTTCAGGGGATCAGCCCCAGCATTTT
CDR3: CASSVSGDQPQHF

V: TRBV10-3
size: -
D: TRBD1
J: TRBJ2-7
DNA: TGTGCCATCGGATGGACAGGGACGCACGAGCAGTACTTC
CDR3: CAIGWTGTHEQYF

V: TRBV2
size: few
D: TRBD2
J: TRBJ2-3
DNA: TGTGCCAGCAGTGTAGCTAGCGGGACAGATACGCAGTATTTT
CDR3: CASSVASGTDTQYF

V: TRBV5-1
size: -
D: TRBD2
J: TRBJ2-1
DNA: TGCGCCAGCAGCTTACACGGGAGACCGGGACTAGCGGGAGCCCTTTACAATGAGCAGTTCTTC
CDR3: CASSLHGRPGLAGALYNEQFF

V: TRBV28
size: -
D: -
J: TRBJ1-2
DNA: TGTGCCAGCAGTTGGGGAGGCTATGGCTACACCTTC
CDR3: CASSWGGYGYTF

V: TRBV6-5
size: -
D: -
J: TRBJ2-1
DNA: TGTGCCAGCGGAGACGTTGGGGGGTGCAATGAGCAGTTCTTC
CDR3: CASGDVGGCNEQFF

V: TRBV11-2
size: -
D: -
J: TRBJ1-2
DNA: TGTGCCAGCAGCACACCGAGGGGGTACCGGGGCTATGGCTACACCTTC
CDR3: CASSTPRGYRGYGYTF

V: TRBV19
size: -
D: TRBD2
J: TRBJ2-1
DNA: TGTGCCAGTTCTAGCGGGAGGTTACACAATGAGCAGTTCTTC
CDR3: CASSSGRLHNEQFF